The clone carrying this TCR beta chain was counted between two and nine times. This record comes from a study of sequential checkpoint blockade in melanoma. Study-level information: After both sequences, patients received maintenance nivolumab.

The treatment denotes: randomized to nivolumab then ipilimumab (arm A) or the reverse (arm B). This table comes from immunoSEQ multiplex PCR, and its TCRdb copy is limited to in-frame clones, with some not included. The table records 26,000 or so clones, about 89% of them present only once. Germline lookup yields CDR1 SQVTM and CDR2 ANQGSEA. The CDR3 is 14 amino acids. V was pared by 6 bases and J by 2 bases, with 6 bases of the junction left unmatched. The input for sequencing was CD8+ T cells sorted from blood (inferred from file names), taken from a patient given nivolumab and ipilimumab in sequence. The receptor was isolated from a human donor with melanoma. The chain employs TRBV29-1 and TRBJ2-3; 9 nucleotides align to TRBD1. Here the CDR3 DNA reads TGCAGCGTGTGGGACAGGGAGTCCACAGATACGCAGTATTTT. This codes for CSVWDRESTDTQYF.